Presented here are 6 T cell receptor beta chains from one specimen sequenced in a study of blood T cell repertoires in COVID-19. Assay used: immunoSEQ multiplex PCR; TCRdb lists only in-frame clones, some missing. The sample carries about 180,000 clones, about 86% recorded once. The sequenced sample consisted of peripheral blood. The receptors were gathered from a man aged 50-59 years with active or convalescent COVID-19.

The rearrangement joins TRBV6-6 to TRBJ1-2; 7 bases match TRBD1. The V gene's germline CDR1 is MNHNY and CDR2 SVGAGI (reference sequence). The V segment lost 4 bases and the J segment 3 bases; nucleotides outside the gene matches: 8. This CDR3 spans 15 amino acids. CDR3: CASSLPSGTDYGYTF. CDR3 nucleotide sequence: TGTGCCAGCAGTTTGCCTTCCGGGACAGACTATGGCTACACCTTC.

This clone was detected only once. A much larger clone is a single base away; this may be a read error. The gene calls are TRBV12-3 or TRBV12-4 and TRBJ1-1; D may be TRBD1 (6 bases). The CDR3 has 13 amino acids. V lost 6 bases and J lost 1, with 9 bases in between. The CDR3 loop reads CASSPTGNTEAFF. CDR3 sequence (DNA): TGTGCCAGCAGCCCGACAGGGAACACTGAAGCTTTCTTT.

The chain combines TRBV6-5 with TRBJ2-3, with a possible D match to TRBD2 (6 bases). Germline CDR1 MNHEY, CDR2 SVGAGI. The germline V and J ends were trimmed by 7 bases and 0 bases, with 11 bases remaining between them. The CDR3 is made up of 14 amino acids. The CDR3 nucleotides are TGTGCCAGCAAAACCGGGACTAGCACAGATACGCAGTATTTT. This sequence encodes CASKTGTSTDTQYF.

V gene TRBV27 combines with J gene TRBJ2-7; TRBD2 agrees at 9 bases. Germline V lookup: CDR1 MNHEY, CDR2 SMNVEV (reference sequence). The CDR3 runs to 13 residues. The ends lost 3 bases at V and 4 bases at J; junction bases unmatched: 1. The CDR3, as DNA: TGTGCCAGCAGTTTTAGCGGGAGTTACGAGCAGTACTTC. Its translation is CASSFSGSYEQYF.

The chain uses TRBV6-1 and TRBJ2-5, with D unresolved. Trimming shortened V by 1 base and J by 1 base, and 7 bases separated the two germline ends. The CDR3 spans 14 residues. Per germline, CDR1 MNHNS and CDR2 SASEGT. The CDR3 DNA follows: TGTGCCAGCAGTGAAGTGGGCCTCCAAGAGACCCAGTACTTC. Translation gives CASSEVGLQETQYF.

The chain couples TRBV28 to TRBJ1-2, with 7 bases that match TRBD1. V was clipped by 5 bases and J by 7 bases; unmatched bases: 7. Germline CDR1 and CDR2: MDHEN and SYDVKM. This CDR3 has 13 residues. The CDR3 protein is CASSLRGAGGYTF. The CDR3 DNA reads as TGTGCCAGCAGTCTCAGGGGGGCTGGTGGCTACACCTTC.